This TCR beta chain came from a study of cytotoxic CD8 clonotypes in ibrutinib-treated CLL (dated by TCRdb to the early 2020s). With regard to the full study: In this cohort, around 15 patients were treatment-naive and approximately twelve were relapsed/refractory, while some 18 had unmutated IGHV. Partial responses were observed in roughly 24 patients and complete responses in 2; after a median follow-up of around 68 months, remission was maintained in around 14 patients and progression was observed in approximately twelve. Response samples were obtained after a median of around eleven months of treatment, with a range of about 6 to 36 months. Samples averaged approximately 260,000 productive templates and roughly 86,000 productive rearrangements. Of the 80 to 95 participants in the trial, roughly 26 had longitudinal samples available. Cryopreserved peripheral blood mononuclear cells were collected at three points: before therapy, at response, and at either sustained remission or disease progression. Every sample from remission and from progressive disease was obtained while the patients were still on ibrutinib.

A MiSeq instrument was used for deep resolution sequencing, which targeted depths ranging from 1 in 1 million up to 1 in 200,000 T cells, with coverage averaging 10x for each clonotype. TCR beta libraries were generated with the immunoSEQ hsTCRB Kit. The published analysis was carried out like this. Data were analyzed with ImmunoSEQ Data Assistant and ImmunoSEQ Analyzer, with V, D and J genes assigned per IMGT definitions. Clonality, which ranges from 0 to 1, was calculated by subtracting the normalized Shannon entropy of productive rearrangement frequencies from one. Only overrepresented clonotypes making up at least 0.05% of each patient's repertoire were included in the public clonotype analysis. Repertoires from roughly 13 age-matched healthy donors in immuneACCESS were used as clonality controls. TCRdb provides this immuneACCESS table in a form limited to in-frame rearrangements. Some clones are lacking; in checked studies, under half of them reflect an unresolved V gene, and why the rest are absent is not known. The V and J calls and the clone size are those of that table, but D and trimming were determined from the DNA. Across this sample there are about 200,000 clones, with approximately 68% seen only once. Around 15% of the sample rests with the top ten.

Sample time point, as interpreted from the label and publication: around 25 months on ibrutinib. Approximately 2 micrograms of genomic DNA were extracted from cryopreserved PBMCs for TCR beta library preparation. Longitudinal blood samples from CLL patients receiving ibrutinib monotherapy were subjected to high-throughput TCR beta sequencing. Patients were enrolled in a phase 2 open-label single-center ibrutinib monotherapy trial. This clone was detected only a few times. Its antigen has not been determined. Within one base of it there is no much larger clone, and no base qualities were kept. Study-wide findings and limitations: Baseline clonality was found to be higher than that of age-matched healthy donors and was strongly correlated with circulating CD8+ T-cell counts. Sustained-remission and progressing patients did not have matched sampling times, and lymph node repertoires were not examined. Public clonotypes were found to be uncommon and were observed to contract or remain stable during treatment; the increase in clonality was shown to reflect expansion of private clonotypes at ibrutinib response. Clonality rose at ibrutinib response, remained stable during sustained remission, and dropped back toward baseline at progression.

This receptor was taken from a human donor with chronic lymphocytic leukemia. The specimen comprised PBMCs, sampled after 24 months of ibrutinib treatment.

The bases read TGTGCCAGTAGTATAAGCCTGTCTGGGGCCAACGTCCTGACTTTC. Translated, it gives CASSISLSGANVLTF. The V and J segments used are TRBV19 and TRBJ2-6, with the D gene call left open. Trimming takes 2 bases from V and 1 base from J, and the germline ends sit 6 bases apart. There are 15 amino acids in the CDR3, from cysteine to phenylalanine inclusive. The entry retains the CDR3 DNA only, 45 bases that are in frame from base 1. CDR1 and CDR2, per the germline V gene (reference sequence), are LNHDA and SQIVND.